This T cell receptor beta chain was observed in a study of cytomegalovirus exposure and HLA in healthy donors. Study-level results: Sequencing probably produced one cluster of sequence variants that were highly shared. When the data were analyzed later, several of the most significant clusters appeared to be linked to common viral pathogens. The HLA-A and HLA-B alleles of most subjects were reportedly predicted accurately from TCR beta sequences. Equally common other TCR beta chains were less clonally expanded than HLA-associated ones, a later analysis found.

Primers: 60 Vbeta forward and 13 Jbeta reverse. The repertoire was sequenced with immunoSEQ multiplex PCR; TCRdb's copy has only in-frame clones and lacks some. Counted here are over 60,000 clones, roughly 70% occurring once; the ten biggest clones make up about 14%. V was clipped by 0 bases and J by 1 base, with 6 bases between them. Per germline, CDR1 SGHAT and CDR2 FQNNGV. The length of the CDR3 is 14 residues. As to this clone: The antigen is unknown.

The TCR was taken from a male donor in good health and CMV-seropositive. The genes are TRBV11-2 and TRBJ2-5, with D unresolved. Sequencing was done on a sample of PBMCs. This CDR3 reads CASSLDPTQETQYF. As DNA, the CDR3 is TGTGCCAGCAGCTTAGATCCTACCCAAGAGACCCAGTACTTC.